These T cell receptor beta chains were read from a single sample in a study of graft-versus-host responses after intestinal transplantation. The method was immunoSEQ multiplex PCR; TCRdb's version includes in-frame clones alone and lacks a portion of them. This table holds over 80,000 clones, about 84% found once. The material sequenced was PBMCs, taken 255 days after intestinal transplant. The receptors derive from a human patient who received an intestinal transplant, so some T cells may come from the graft donor. Both conserved end residues are part of each CDR3. D genes are given only for firm matches. Size tells how often a clone was seen (once, few, many) or the class of an expanded clone, and some rows leave it out.

TRBD1	TRBV6-1	TRBJ2-5	-	TGTGCCAGCAGTTTCGGGACAGGAGAGACCCAGTACTTC	CASSFGTGETQYF
TRBD2	TRBV6-1	TRBJ2-3	few	TGTGCCAGCAGATGGACTAGCCTCAGCACAGATACGCAGTATTTT	CASRWTSLSTDTQYF
-	TRBV7-9	TRBJ2-7	-	TGTGCCAGCAGCTCCTACAGGTACGAGCAGTACTTC	CASSSYRYEQYF
-	TRBV6-6	TRBJ2-7	-	TGTGCCAGCAGTTATTCGGCAGGGGATATCACCGAGCAGTACTTC	CASSYSAGDITEQYF
-	TRBV5-8	TRBJ2-5	-	TGTGCCAGCACCCCCTCGCAGGCTAACCAAGAGACCCAGTACTTC	CASTPSQANQETQYF
TRBD1	TRBV28	TRBJ2-2	-	TGTGCCAGCAGGCAGGGGGCCGTTGGGGAGCTGTTTTTT	CASRQGAVGELFF
TRBD2	TRBV11-2	TRBJ2-7	-	TGTGCCAGCAGCTTTGTCCTAGCGGGTACAAGCTCCTACGAGCAGTACTTC	CASSFVLAGTSSYEQYF
-	TRBV4-1	TRBJ1-5	-	TGCGCCAGCAGCCAAGACCCTAGCAATCAGCCCCAGCATTTT	CASSQDPSNQPQHF
-	TRBV19	TRBJ2-7	-	TGTGCCAGTAGTATACGAGGAGGGGGCTCCTACGAGCAGTACTTC	CASSIRGGGSYEQYF
-	TRBV5-1	TRBJ2-2	-	TGCGCCAGCAGCTTTTCTAGCGCGGACACCGGGGAGCTGTTTTTT	CASSFSSADTGELFF
-	TRBV15	TRBJ1-4	-	TGTGCCACCAGCACGGGATATGAAAAACTGTTTTTT	CATSTGYEKLFF
-	TRBV28	TRBJ2-3	-	TGTGCCAGCACCCCGGGTAGCACAGATACGCAGTATTTT	CASTPGSTDTQYF
-	TRBV25-1	TRBJ2-7	-	TGTGCCAGCAGTGAAGCGGGCCGCTTCTACGAGCAGTACTTC	CASSEAGRFYEQYF
TRBD2	TRBV18	TRBJ2-1	once	TGTGCCAGCTCACCTCAGACCGGACTAGCGACAGGCAATGAGCAGTTCTTC	CASSPQTGLATGNEQFF
-	TRBV29-1	TRBJ1-5	once	TGCAGCGTTCGGCTAAAAGGCCCCAGGGGTGACCATGAGATAAATAGCAATCAGCCCCAGCATTTT	CSVRLKGPRGDHEINSNQPQHF
-	TRBV5-8	TRBJ1-5	-	TGTGCCAGCAGCTTGAGGGTAAGCAATCAGCCCCAGCATTTT	CASSLRVSNQPQHF
-	TRBV27	TRBJ1-3	-	TGTGCCAGCAGTTCTATCAGCGCTGCGGGAAACACCATATATTTT	CASSSISAAGNTIYF
TRBD1	TRBV5-1	TRBJ1-2	few	TGCGCCAGCAGCGAAAGAACAGGGGGGTATGGCTACACCTTC	CASSERTGGYGYTF
-	TRBV7-2	TRBJ2-5	once	TGTGCCAGCAGCTTAACGTATGGATATTTAGAAGAGACCCAGTACTTC	CASSLTYGYLEETQYF
-	TRBV6-1	TRBJ1-4	-	TGTGCCAGCAGTGTTTATTCCAGGGTTGGAGTTGAAAAACTGTTTTTT	CASSVYSRVGVEKLFF
TRBD1	TRBV25-1	TRBJ2-5	few	TGTGCCAGCAGAGGGGGACAGGAGAGGGAGACCCAGTACTTC	CASRGGQERETQYF